Presented here are 29 T cell receptor beta chains from one specimen sequenced in a study of T cells expressing NK-cell markers. Using the 5' RACE reads, TCRdb records one entry per CDR3 protein without DNA. The record lists 500,000 to 700,000 distinct CDR3 sequences, of which the ten most abundant hold 3.5% to 4.5%. Sample: blood T cells: a sorted CD56 or NKG2C T cell subset, CD4+ or CD8+ T cells, or bulk PBMC T cells (not recorded which). These receptors all come from a man aged 18 to 35 in good health.

The rearrangement uses TRBV20-1 and TRBJ2-4. Germline V lookup: CDR1 DFQATT, CDR2 SNEGSKA (reference sequence). The CDR3 covers 14 residues. CDR3 amino acids: CSAIRRIAKNIQYF.

V is TRBV11-2 and J is TRBJ2-1. CDR3 length equals 15 residues. Germline V gene sequence: CDR1 SGHAT, CDR2 FQNNGV. The CDR3 here is CASSSTWTGWDEQFF. The complete variable domain, with remaining parts taken from reference TRBV11-2 and TRBJ2-1, reads EAGVAQSPRYKIIEKRQSVAFWCNPISGHATLYWYQQILGQGPKLLIQFQNNGVVDDSQLPKDRFSAERLKGVDSTLKIQPAKLEDSAVYLCASSSTWTGWDEQFFGPGTRLTVL.

V is TRBV20-1 and J is TRBJ2-4; the TCRdb D gene call, TRBD2, has no DNA to confirm it. This CDR3 spans 13 amino acids. Germline CDR1 is DFQATT and CDR2 is SNEGSKA (reference sequence). The CDR3 sequence is CSARAPSGSGAYF.

The chain is built from TRBV4-1 and TRBJ2-3. CDR3 size: 16 residues. The V gene's germline CDR1 is MGHRA and CDR2 YSYEKL. The CDR3 is CASSQDDSRRTDTQYF.

The genes are TRBV11-2 and TRBJ2-2; TCRdb gives TRBD2 as the D gene, but with no DNA this cannot be confirmed. Germline V CDR1 and CDR2: SGHAT, FQNNGV. The CDR3 has 18 residues. CDR3: CASSLVKGLAGVAGELFF.

The chain links TRBV20-1 to TRBJ2-1; TCRdb picks TRBD2, but there is no DNA to check that call. Per the germline V gene, CDR1 is DFQATT and CDR2 is SNEGSKA (reference sequence). The CDR3 runs to 16 residues. CDR3 sequence reads: CSASLLGGRAGAEQFF.

This CDR3 is CSAPGQGANEAFF. The chain couples TRBV29-1 to TRBJ1-1; TCRdb selects TRBD1, and the lack of DNA leaves this call unchecked. The CDR3 length is 13 residues. CDR1 is SQVTM, CDR2 ANQGSEA, per germline.

The chain has TRBV5-6 and TRBJ2-1; TCRdb's D call, TRBD1, is unchecked because there is no DNA. In germline, CDR1 is SGHDT, CDR2 YYEEEE. This CDR3 is built from 15 residues. CDR3 protein: CASSSNPTGYNEQFF.

The genes are TRBV11-2 and TRBJ2-7; TCRdb's D gene call, TRBD2, goes unchecked for lack of DNA. The V gene's germline CDR1 is SGHAT and CDR2 FQNNGV. CDR3 length: 16 residues. The CDR3 protein is CASSRIAGLSSYEQYF.

The rearrangement links TRBV12-3 or TRBV12-4 to TRBJ2-1. The length of the CDR3 is 12 residues. The CDR3 protein is CASSLIDGEQFF.

This chain uses TRBV5-6 with TRBJ2-7; TCRdb's assignment of TRBD1 cannot be checked, as there is no DNA. The CDR3 has 14 residues. The germline V gene has CDR1 SGHDT and CDR2 YYEEEE. CDR3 loop: CASSLVIRDSEQYF.

J is TRBJ2-1 and V is TRBV5-5. CDR1 SGHKS and CDR2 YYEKEE come from the germline V gene (reference sequence). The CDR3 sequence is 13 residues long. The chain's CDR3 is CASSLVSFNEQFF.

The CDR3 sequence: CASSQVGSGRENEQFF. The V gene is TRBV4-3, the J gene TRBJ2-1; with no DNA, the TCRdb D assignment of TRBD2 cannot be verified. This CDR3 is built from 16 residues. Germline values: CDR1 LGHNA, CDR2 YSLEER.

The CDR3 loop reads CATTGQHTDTQYF. The rearrangement uses TRBV15 and TRBJ2-3; the D gene TCRdb calls, TRBD1, cannot be checked with no DNA. Germline V CDR1 and CDR2: LNHNV, YYDKDF (reference sequence). The CDR3 is made up of 13 amino acids.

V usage is TRBV20-1 and J usage is TRBJ2-3. The CDR3 consists of 16 residues. The germline V gene has CDR1 DFQATT and CDR2 SNEGSKA (reference sequence). The CDR3 sequence is CSASFPTRTSTDTQYF.

The rearrangement joins TRBV20-1 to TRBJ2-5; TCRdb's assignment of TRBD1 cannot be checked, as there is no DNA. This CDR3 is 14 amino acids long. The germline V gene encodes CDR1 DFQATT and CDR2 SNEGSKA (reference sequence). CDR3 sequence: CSATPLGGQETQYF.

This rearrangement joins TRBV10-3 to TRBJ2-7; TCRdb selects TRBD2, and the lack of DNA leaves this call unchecked. The germline V gene has CDR1 ENHRY and CDR2 SYGVKD. CDR3 length: 14 residues. This CDR3 reads CAIREGGNAGEQYF.

CDR3 sequence reads: CASSFRGRTGRDTQYF. The chain recombines TRBV28 with TRBJ2-3; the D call of TRBD1 rests on TCRdb alone, since no DNA is present to check it. The germline V gene has CDR1 MDHEN and CDR2 SYDVKM. The CDR3 length is 16 residues.

V gene TRBV6-5 combines with J gene TRBJ1-6. This CDR3 is 13 amino acids long. Germline V CDR1 and CDR2: MNHEY, SVGAGI. CDR3 sequence reads: CASSYDADSPLHF.

This chain connects TRBV27 to TRBJ2-1; the D call of TRBD2 rests on TCRdb alone, since no DNA is present to check it. Germline V gene sequence: CDR1 MNHEY, CDR2 SMNVEV (reference sequence). The CDR3 is 16 residues long. The CDR3 region is CASSKISGSIYNEQFF.

The chain links TRBV5-5 to TRBJ2-1; the D call of TRBD2 rests on TCRdb alone, since no DNA is present to check it. This CDR3 has 14 amino acids. Germline CDR1 reads SGHKS; CDR2 reads YYEKEE (reference sequence). The CDR3 here is CASSLPLRDNEQFF. Filled out from reference TRBV5-5 and TRBJ2-1, the complete variable domain reads DAGVTQSPTHLIKTRGQQVTLRCSPISGHKSVSWYQQVLGQGPQFIFQYYEKEERGRGNFPDRFSARQFPNYSSELNVNALLLGDSALYLCASSLPLRDNEQFFGPGTRLTVL.

V usage is TRBV18 and J usage is TRBJ1-1. Germline V gene sequence: CDR1 KGHSH, CDR2 LQKENI. This CDR3 region has 15 residues. The CDR3 is CASSLTETTNTEAFF.

The V gene is TRBV11-2, the J gene TRBJ2-1; checking the TCRdb D call of TRBD2 is not possible without DNA. The germline gives CDR1 SGHAT, CDR2 FQNNGV. CDR3 length equals 18 residues. The CDR3 reads CASSSDRLDRGSYNEQFF.

The CDR3 here is CASSSRDRVEAFF. The genes are TRBV12-3 or TRBV12-4 and TRBJ1-1; as DNA is missing, the TRBD1 call by TCRdb cannot be tested. CDR3 length: 13 amino acids.

V gene TRBV7-9 combines with J gene TRBJ2-7. CDR1 and CDR2 (germline): SEHNR, FQNEAQ (reference sequence). This CDR3 has 12 amino acids. CDR3 sequence reads: CASSRIGYEQYF.

This chain uses TRBV6-5 with TRBJ2-2; TCRdb gives TRBD2 as the D gene, but with no DNA this cannot be confirmed. CDR1 and CDR2 from the germline V gene are MNHEY and SVGAGI. CDR3 length equals 16 residues. CDR3 loop: CASSWNSGRGTGELFF.

The gene calls are TRBV7-8 and TRBJ1-3; as DNA is missing, the TRBD1 call by TCRdb cannot be tested. Per the germline V gene, CDR1 is SGHVS and CDR2 is FQNEAQ. The CDR3 consists of 18 residues. The CDR3 region is CASSLAGTGISSGNTIYF.

The CDR3 is CASTPVVTSTDTQYF. This sequence joins TRBV12-3 or TRBV12-4 and TRBJ2-3; the TCRdb call, TRBD1, lacks DNA for checking. This CDR3 has 15 amino acids.

The chain recombines TRBV5-1 with TRBJ2-2. Germline-derived CDR1 and CDR2 are SGHRS and YFSETQ. The CDR3 covers 16 residues. CDR3 region: CASSLQWSGSTGELFF.